The 2 T cell receptor beta chains below all came from one sample that was sequenced in a study of Graves' ophthalmopathy and Graves' hyperthyroidism. From RNA, the CDR3 regions of TCR beta chains were amplified and sequenced. HTBI primers served in a first-round RT-PCR, which a second-round multiplex PCR followed. Each CDR3 protein is one row after TCRdb ran MiXCR on the multiplex PCR reads. The sample contains about 160,000 distinct CDR3 sequences, 30% to 45% of which appear only once. The sample taken for sequencing was peripheral blood. Receptors were obtained from a man aged 25-45 years with Graves' ophthalmopathy.

The chain has TRBV6-1 and TRBJ1-2; tentatively, D is TRBD1 (6 bases). CDR1 is MNHNS, CDR2 SASEGT, per germline. The CDR3 covers 13 residues. Trimming removed 3 bases from V and 3 bases from J, with 8 bases in between. The CDR3 sequence: CASSDGGHYGYTF. The CDR3 nucleotides read TGTGCCAGCAGTGACGGGGGCCACTATGGCTACACCTTC.

CDR3: CSARDSTNYGYTF. The CDR3 coding sequence is TGCAGTGCTAGAGATTCGACTAACTATGGCTACACCTTC. The J gene is TRBJ1-2, the V gene TRBV20-1; D gene ambiguous. Germline loops: CDR1 DFQATT, CDR2 SNEGSKA (reference sequence). There are 13 residues in the CDR3. V was cut by 0 bases and J by 0 bases, with 5 bases left in between.